Listed below are T cell receptor beta chains from one sample, sequenced in a study of molecular identifiers for immune sequencing clone quantification. TCRdb reanalysed the PCR reads using MiXCR and keeps one entry per CDR3 protein. The repertoire includes more than 300,000 distinct CDR3 sequences, over 20% of them detected once, and about 0.79% sits in the top ten. Sequencing input: naive CD8+ T cells from blood, with Jurkat cell RNA spiked in. These receptors originate from a human donor in good health. Some libraries in this study had Jurkat cell RNA spiked in. CDR3s include the opening cysteine and the closing phenylalanine or tryptophan. The order of the fields is V gene, D gene, J gene, clone size, CDR3 DNA, CDR3 protein. D genes are given only for firm matches. Clone size appears in some rows only: once, few, many, or a class for an expanded clone.

TRBV28,.,TRBJ1-5,many,TGTGCCAGCACCCAAAGGGCGAATCAGCCCCAGCATTTT,CASTQRANQPQHF
TRBV6-5,.,TRBJ2-5,.,TGTGCCAGAGAGGACTCCCCACAAGAGACCCAGTACTTC,CAREDSPQETQYF
TRBV27,TRBD1,TRBJ1-5,.,TGTGCCAGCAGTCCATTGACAGGGCCTTATAGCAATCAGCCCCAGCATTTT,CASSPLTGPYSNQPQHF
TRBV11-2,.,TRBJ1-2,.,TGTGCCAGCAGCTCCGGGGGCATCTATGGCTACACCTTC,CASSSGGIYGYTF
TRBV6-2/TRBV6-3,.,TRBJ2-7,.,TGTGCCAGCAGTAAAAGGGGGAACGAGCAGTACTTC,CASSKRGNEQYF
TRBV7-9,.,TRBJ2-5,.,TGTGCCAGCAGCTTATTAGGTGGGGAAGAGACCCGGTACTTC,CASSLLGGEETRYF
TRBV13,TRBD2,TRBJ2-1,.,TGTGCCTGCAGCCTCCAGGAGCGGGAGAGCTACAATGAGCAGTTCTTC,CACSLQERESYNEQFF
TRBV12-3/TRBV12-4,.,TRBJ2-3,few,TGTGCCAGCAGTTTCCGGGCGGGCCCGGGCACAGATACGCAGTATTTT,CASSFRAGPGTDTQYF
TRBV27,.,TRBJ1-1,many,TGTGCCAGCAGTTCGGGACCCACGGGGATCACTGAAGCTTTCTTT,CASSSGPTGITEAFF
TRBV6-2/TRBV6-3,.,TRBJ2-1,.,TGTGCCAGCAGAAGGGGGGTTCTTGAGCAGTTCTTC,CASRRGVLEQFF
TRBV19,.,TRBJ1-2,many,TGTGCCAGTAGTATCGGACGCCTTTCTAACTATGGCTACACCTTC,CASSIGRLSNYGYTF
TRBV4-3,.,TRBJ1-5,.,TGCGCCAGCAGCCAAGATACGGCGGGCAAGCAGCCCCAGCATTTT,CASSQDTAGKQPQHF
TRBV6-6,TRBD1,TRBJ1-5,many,TGTGCCAGCAGTTACGGGACAGGGGGGAACAATCAGCCCCAGCATTTT,CASSYGTGGNNQPQHF
TRBV18,TRBD1,TRBJ2-3,many,TGTGCCAGCTCACTAACGACGAGGACAGGTAGCACAGATACGCAGTATTTT,CASSLTTRTGSTDTQYF
TRBV20-1,TRBD2,TRBJ2-7,many,TGCAGTGCTAGAGTGCTAGCGGGAGGTATCGAGCAGTACTTC,CSARVLAGGIEQYF
TRBV2,.,TRBJ2-7,many,TGTGCCAGCAGTGCTCGGACAGACACCTACGAGCAGTACTTC,CASSARTDTYEQYF
TRBV6-6,.,TRBJ2-1,many,TGTGCCAGCAGTTATGTGGGAGTAGATGAGCAGTTCTTC,CASSYVGVDEQFF
TRBV20-1,TRBD2,TRBJ2-3,many,TGCAGTGCCGAGTTACCGGGACTAGCGGGAGTGGTAGATACGCAGTATTTT,CSAELPGLAGVVDTQYF
TRBV6-2/TRBV6-3,.,TRBJ2-3,many,TGTGCCAGCAGTTACTCGATTGTTGCAGATACGCAGTATTTT,CASSYSIVADTQYF
TRBV7-9,.,TRBJ1-3,many,TGTGCCAGCAGCTTAGTGAGCTCTGGAAACACCATATATTTT,CASSLVSSGNTIYF
TRBV12-3/TRBV12-4,.,TRBJ1-1,many,TGTGCCAGCAGCCCGACCGTGGGCGGCACTGAAGCTTTCTTT,CASSPTVGGTEAFF
TRBV20-1,TRBD1,TRBJ1-2,few,TGCAGTGCTAGGGAGAATGGACAGGGAGCTAACTATGGCTACACCTTC,CSARENGQGANYGYTF
TRBV7-2,.,TRBJ2-6,many,TGTGCCAGCAGCTTAGATTTCGGCTCTGGGGCCAACGTCCTGACTTTC,CASSLDFGSGANVLTF
TRBV20-1,.,TRBJ2-7,.,TGCAGTGCTAGATCAATAGCGAGATTCACCTACGAGCAGTACTTC,CSARSIARFTYEQYF
TRBV9,.,TRBJ1-2,many,TGTGCCAGCAGCGTAACCCCCAGACAGAGTAATAACTATGGCTACACCTTC,CASSVTPRQSNNYGYTF
TRBV7-2,TRBD1,TRBJ2-7,many,TGTGCCAGCAGCTTAGCTCTTCCGGGACAGTTCTACGAGCAGTACTTC,CASSLALPGQFYEQYF
TRBV12-3/TRBV12-4,.,TRBJ1-6,.,TGTGCCAGCAGTTTCCGGGGCCCCTGGAATACACCCCTCCACTTT,CASSFRGPWNTPLHF
TRBV6-2/TRBV6-3,.,TRBJ1-2,many,TGTGCCAGCAGTTACGCGGGGTCGTCTTATGGCTACACCTTC,CASSYAGSSYGYTF
TRBV5-1,.,TRBJ2-3,many,TGCGCCAGCAGCTTGTTAGGAGATACGCAGTATTTT,CASSLLGDTQYF
TRBV6-6,.,TRBJ1-5,many,TGTGCCAGCAGTTACGAGGCGAACCTCTATCAGCCCCAGCATTTT,CASSYEANLYQPQHF
TRBV28,.,TRBJ1-2,many,TGTGCCAGCAGTTTGCCATACCAAGGGGCCGACCTTGGCTACACCTTC,CASSLPYQGADLGYTF
TRBV4-1,.,TRBJ2-1,.,TGCGCCAGCAGCCAAGGGGACAATGAGCAGTTCTTC,CASSQGDNEQFF
TRBV9,.,TRBJ2-5,few,TGTGCCAGCAGCCTGGACTTCCAAGAGACCCAGTACTTC,CASSLDFQETQYF
TRBV3-1,TRBD1,TRBJ2-7,.,TGTGCCAGCAGCGCCGGGACAGGGTCTTACTACGAGCAGTACTTC,CASSAGTGSYYEQYF
TRBV7-9,TRBD1,TRBJ2-5,many,TGTGCCAGCAGCTCACAGGGGGCGCTAGGAGAGACCCAGTACTTC,CASSSQGALGETQYF
TRBV7-9,TRBD2,TRBJ2-1,.,TGTGCCAGCAGCCCTAGCGGGGGGGCCCGGTACAATGAGCAGTTCTTC,CASSPSGGARYNEQFF
TRBV19,.,TRBJ2-3,.,TGTGCCAGTAGTATGGAGGGGGCCTCCGGGGGCACAGATACGCAGTATTTT,CASSMEGASGGTDTQYF
TRBV12-3/TRBV12-4,TRBD2,TRBJ2-7,few,TGTGCCAGCAGTCCCGCCGGACTAGCGAGTAAGTACGAGCAGTACTTC,CASSPAGLASKYEQYF
TRBV5-1,.,TRBJ1-1,many,TGCGCCAGCAGCTTGGTTGCCCTTTTTAGCGATGGAGACACTGAAGCTTTCTTT,CASSLVALFSDGDTEAFF
TRBV28,.,TRBJ1-2,.,TGTACCAGCAGTTTTCAGGGGAACTACGACTACACCTTC,CTSSFQGNYDYTF
TRBV7-9,.,TRBJ1-1,few,TGTGCCAGCGGCCCCCCGGACTTTCAGACCATGGGGTTCTTT,CASGPPDFQTMGFF
TRBV7-9,.,TRBJ2-2,many,TGTGCCAGCAGCTTAGGAGAAGCGACGAACACCGGGGAGCTGTTTTTT,CASSLGEATNTGELFF
TRBV4-3,.,TRBJ2-5,many,TGCGCCAGCAGCCAAGCAGTGTCAGGGGCGTTCGAGACCCAGTACTTC,CASSQAVSGAFETQYF